This T cell receptor beta chain is from a study of blood T cell repertoires in COVID-19. Study context: Sites across the United States, Italy and Spain contributed samples from acute and convalescent COVID-19.

Libraries were prepared by immunoSEQ multiplex PCR; TCRdb keeps only in-frame clonotypes and omits some of them. The profile shows a few hundred thousand clones, 90% of them singletons. Germline trimming cut 6 bases from V and 0 bases from J; bases unmatched to any gene: 15. Germline V gene lookup returns CDR1 KGHSH and CDR2 LQKENI. CDR3 size: 18 residues. The V and J genes are TRBV18 and TRBJ2-3; TRBD2 matches 7 bases. Specimen: peripheral blood. The TCR sequence derives from a woman in her sixties with COVID-19, enrolled during active disease. CDR3 in amino acids: CASSHRSGTTSSTDTQYF. The CDR3 coding sequence is TGTGCCAGCTCCCATAGGTCCGGGACTACCTCTAGCACAGATACGCAGTATTTT. Filled out from reference TRBV18 and TRBJ2-3, the complete variable domain reads NAGVMQNPRHLVRRRGQEARLRCSPMKGHSHVYWYRQLPEEGLKFMVYLQKENIIDESGMPKERFSAEFPKEGPSILRIQQVVRGDSAAYFCASSHRSGTTSSTDTQYFGPGTRLTVL.